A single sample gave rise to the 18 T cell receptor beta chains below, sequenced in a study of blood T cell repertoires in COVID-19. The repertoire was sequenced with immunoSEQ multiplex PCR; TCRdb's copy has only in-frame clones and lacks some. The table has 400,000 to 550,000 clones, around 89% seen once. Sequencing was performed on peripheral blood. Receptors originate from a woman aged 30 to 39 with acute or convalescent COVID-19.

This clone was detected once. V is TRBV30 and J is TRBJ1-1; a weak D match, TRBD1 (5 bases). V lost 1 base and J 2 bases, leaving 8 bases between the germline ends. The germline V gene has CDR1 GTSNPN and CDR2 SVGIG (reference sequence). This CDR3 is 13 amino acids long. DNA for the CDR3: TGTGCCTGGAGTGGACAGCCTAACACTGAAGCTTTCTTT. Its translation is CAWSGQPNTEAFF.

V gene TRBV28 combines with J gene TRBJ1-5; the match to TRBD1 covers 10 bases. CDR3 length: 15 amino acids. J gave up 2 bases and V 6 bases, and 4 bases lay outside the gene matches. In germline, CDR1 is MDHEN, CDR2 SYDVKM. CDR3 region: CASSRQGARNQPQHF. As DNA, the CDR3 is TGTGCCAGCAGCCGACAGGGGGCGCGCAATCAGCCCCAGCATTTT.

The CDR3 DNA reads TGTGCCAGCAGCGTGTACGGGGGGGAGAGCACAGATACGCAGTATTTT. Translated, it gives CASSVYGGESTDTQYF. The chain couples TRBV9 to TRBJ2-3; 8 bases match TRBD2. J lost 0 bases, V lost 2 bases, and 5 bases had no gene match. The CDR3 has 16 amino acids. From germline, CDR1 is SGDLS and CDR2 YYNGEE.

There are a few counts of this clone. The DNA of the CDR3 is TGTGCCAGCAGTTACTCGATACAGGGAACTTCTGAAGCTTTCTTT. Translated, it gives CASSYSIQGTSEAFF. The gene calls are TRBV6-2 or TRBV6-3 and TRBJ1-1; TRBD1 is a possible D gene (6 bases). Germline V gene lookup returns CDR1 MNHEY and CDR2 SVGEGT. CDR3 size: 15 residues. Trimming cost V 0 bases and J 6 bases, with 14 bases left between them.

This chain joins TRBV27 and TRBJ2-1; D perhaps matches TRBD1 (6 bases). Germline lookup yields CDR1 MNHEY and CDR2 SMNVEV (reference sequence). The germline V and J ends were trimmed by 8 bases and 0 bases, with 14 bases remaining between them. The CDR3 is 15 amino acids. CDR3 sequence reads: CASRLDRSSYNEQFF. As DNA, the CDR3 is TGTGCCAGCCGTCTCGACAGGAGCTCCTACAATGAGCAGTTCTTC.

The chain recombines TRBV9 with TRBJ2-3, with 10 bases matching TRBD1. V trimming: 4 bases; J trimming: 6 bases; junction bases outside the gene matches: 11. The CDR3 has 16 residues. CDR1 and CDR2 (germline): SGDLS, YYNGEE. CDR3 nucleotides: TGTGCCAGCAGCCCCCGCCCGGGACAGGGGAGGGATACGCAGTATTTT. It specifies CASSPRPGQGRDTQYF.

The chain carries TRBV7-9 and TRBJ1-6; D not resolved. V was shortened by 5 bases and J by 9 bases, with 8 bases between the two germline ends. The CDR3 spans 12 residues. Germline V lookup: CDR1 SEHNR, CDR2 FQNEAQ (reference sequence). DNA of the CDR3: TGTGCCAGCAGCCGGGATGTTTCACCCCTCCACTTT. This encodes CASSRDVSPLHF.

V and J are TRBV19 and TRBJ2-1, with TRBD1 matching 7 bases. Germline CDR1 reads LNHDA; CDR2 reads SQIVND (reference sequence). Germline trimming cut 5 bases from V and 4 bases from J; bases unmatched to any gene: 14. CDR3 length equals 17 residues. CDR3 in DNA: TGTGCCAGTAGTGCGTCGACAGGGAGAAGGTCGTACAATGAGCAGTTCTTC. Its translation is CASSASTGRRSYNEQFF.

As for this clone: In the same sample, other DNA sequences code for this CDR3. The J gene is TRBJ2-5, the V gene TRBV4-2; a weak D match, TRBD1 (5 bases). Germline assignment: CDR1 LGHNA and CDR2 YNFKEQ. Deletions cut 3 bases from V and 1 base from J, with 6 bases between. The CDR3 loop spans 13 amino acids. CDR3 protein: CASSQDTQETQYF. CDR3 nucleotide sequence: TGTGCCAGCAGCCAGGACACCCAAGAGACCCAGTACTTC.

The chain's CDR3 is CASRLLGATNEKLFF. CDR3 bases: TGTGCCAGCAGGCTTCTCGGTGCAACTAATGAAAAACTGTTTTTT. The chain links TRBV11-3 to TRBJ1-4, with D unclear. This CDR3 is 15 amino acids long. Deletions cut 6 bases from V and 0 bases from J, with 11 bases between. CDR1 and CDR2 from the germline V gene are SGHNT and YENEEA.

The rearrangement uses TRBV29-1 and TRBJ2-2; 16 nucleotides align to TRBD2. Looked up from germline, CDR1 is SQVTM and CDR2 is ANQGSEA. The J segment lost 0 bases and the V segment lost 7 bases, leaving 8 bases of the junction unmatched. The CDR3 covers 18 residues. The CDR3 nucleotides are TGCAGCGCCGGGACTAGCGGGGGGGCCCCCGCGAACACCGGGGAGCTGTTTTTT. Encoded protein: CSAGTSGGAPANTGELFF.

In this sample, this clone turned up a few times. The CDR3 spells CATFNLLQGNQPQHF. The CDR3, as DNA: TGTGCCACCTTCAACCTCCTCCAGGGGAATCAGCCCCAGCATTTT. The rearrangement links TRBV28 to TRBJ1-5, with D tentatively TRBD1 (6 bases). This CDR3 is 15 amino acids long. Germline V gives CDR1 MDHEN, CDR2 SYDVKM. The V gene lost 10 bases and the J gene lost 4 bases, with 20 bases spanning the gap.

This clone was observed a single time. CDR3 sequence: CASSTDRNYGYTF. CDR3 sequence (DNA): TGTGCCAGCAGTACGGACAGGAACTATGGCTACACCTTC. The chain is built from TRBV6-6 and TRBJ1-2, with 7 bases aligning to TRBD1. The germline gives CDR1 MNHNY, CDR2 SVGAGI (reference sequence). The CDR3 length is 13 residues. Trimming took 5 bases from V and 2 from J; bases not matched to a gene: 2.

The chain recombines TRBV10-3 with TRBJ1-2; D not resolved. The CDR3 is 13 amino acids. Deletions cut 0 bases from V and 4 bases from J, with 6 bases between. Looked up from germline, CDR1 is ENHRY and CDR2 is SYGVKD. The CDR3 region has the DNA TGTGCCATCAGTGAGTCACAGTCCTATGGCTACACCTTC. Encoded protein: CAISESQSYGYTF.

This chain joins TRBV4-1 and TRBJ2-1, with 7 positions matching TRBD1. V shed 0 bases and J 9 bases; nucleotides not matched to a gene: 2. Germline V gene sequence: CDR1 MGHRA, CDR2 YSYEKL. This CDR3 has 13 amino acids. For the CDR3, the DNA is TGCGCCAGCAGCCAAGAGACAGGGCTTGAGCAGTTCTTC. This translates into CASSQETGLEQFF.

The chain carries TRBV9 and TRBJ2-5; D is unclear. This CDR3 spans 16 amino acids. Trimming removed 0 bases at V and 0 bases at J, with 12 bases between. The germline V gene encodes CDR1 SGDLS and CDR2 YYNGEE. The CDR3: CASSVGTDPYQETQYF. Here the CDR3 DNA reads TGTGCCAGCAGCGTAGGAACAGACCCGTACCAAGAGACCCAGTACTTC.

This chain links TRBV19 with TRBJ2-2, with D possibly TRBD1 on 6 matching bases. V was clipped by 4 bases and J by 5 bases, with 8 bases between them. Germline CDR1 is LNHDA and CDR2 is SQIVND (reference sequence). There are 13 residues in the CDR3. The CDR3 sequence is CASSTGVTGELFF. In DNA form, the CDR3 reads TGTGCCAGTAGTACAGGGGTTACCGGGGAGCTGTTTTTT. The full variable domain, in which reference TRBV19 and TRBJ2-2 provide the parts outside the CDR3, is DGGITQSPKYLFRKEGQNVTLSCEQNLNHDAMYWYRQDPGQGLRLIYYSQIVNDFQKGDIAEGYSVSREKKESFPLTVTSAQKNPTAFYLCASSTGVTGELFFGEGSRLTVL.

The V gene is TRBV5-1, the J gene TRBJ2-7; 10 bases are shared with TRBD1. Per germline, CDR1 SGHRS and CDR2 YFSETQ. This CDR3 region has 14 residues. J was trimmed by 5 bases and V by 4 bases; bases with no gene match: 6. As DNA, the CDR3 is TGCGCCAGCAGCATAGACAGGGGGCTCAACGAGCAGTACTTC. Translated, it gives CASSIDRGLNEQYF.